Below, 14 T cell receptor beta chains from the same sample are listed, as sequenced in a study of blood T cell repertoires in COVID-19. Assay used: immunoSEQ multiplex PCR; TCRdb lists only in-frame clones, some missing. The data contain 95,000 to 150,000 clones, 80% to 85% of them singletons. What was sequenced was PBMCs or T cells enriched from blood (not recorded which). These receptors all stem from a woman in her twenties or thirties who had recovered from COVID-19.

The gene calls are TRBV19 and TRBJ1-1, with D tentatively TRBD1 (6 bases). V lost 8 bases, J lost 1 base, and 11 bases lay in between. This CDR3 comprises 13 residues. From germline, CDR1 is LNHDA and CDR2 SQIVND (reference sequence). The CDR3 here is CASRQAWNTEAFF. The CDR3 nucleotides read TGTGCCAGTCGACAGGCCTGGAACACTGAAGCTTTCTTT.

The J gene is TRBJ2-2, the V gene TRBV2; D might be TRBD1 (6 bases). V lost 2 bases to trimming and J lost 12 bases, with 10 bases between them. Germline V gives CDR1 SNHLY, CDR2 FYNNEI. The CDR3 runs to 12 residues. The CDR3 loop is CASSERWGQLFF. CDR3 DNA sequence: TGTGCCAGCAGTGAACGGTGGGGGCAGCTGTTTTTT.

The chain has TRBV7-4 and TRBJ1-1; D gene unclear. Germline V gives CDR1 SGHVT, CDR2 SQSDAQ. The CDR3 runs to 12 residues. Trimming took 3 bases from V and 6 from J, leaving 8 bases between them. The CDR3 bases are TGTGCCAGCAGCTTTGAAGAGGCTGAAGCTTTCTTT. It is translated as CASSFEEAEAFF.

The V gene is TRBV6-6, the J gene TRBJ2-7; 12 bases are shared with TRBD2. In germline, CDR1 is MNHNY, CDR2 SVGAGI (reference sequence). V was clipped by 4 bases and J by 5 bases; unmatched bases: 6. The CDR3 is 15 amino acids. CDR3 bases: TGTGCCAGCAGTTTGACTAGCGGGAGAGGAAACGAGCAGTACTTC. It is translated as CASSLTSGRGNEQYF.

The rearrangement joins TRBV4-1 to TRBJ2-5, with 7 positions matching TRBD2. The V gene end was trimmed by 3 bases and the J gene end by 5 bases; junction bases not matched to a gene: 6. The CDR3 consists of 14 residues. Looked up from germline, CDR1 is MGHRA and CDR2 is YSYEKL. This CDR3 is CASSHPGLRETQYF. CDR3 DNA: TGCGCCAGCAGCCACCCGGGACTAAGGGAGACCCAGTACTTC.

The chain carries TRBV6-5 and TRBJ1-5, with D perhaps matching TRBD1 (5 bases). V was clipped by 8 bases and J by 1 base, with 12 bases between them. The germline V gene encodes CDR1 MNHEY and CDR2 SVGAGI. The CDR3 is 14 amino acids. In DNA form, the CDR3 reads TGTGCCAGCGCTTCGGGGGGGAGCAATCAGCCCCAGCATTTT. This gives the protein CASASGGSNQPQHF.

This rearrangement joins TRBV7-8 to TRBJ2-5; 7 nucleotides align to TRBD1. CDR1 is SGHVS, CDR2 FQNEAQ, per germline. The CDR3 consists of 15 residues. Trimming removed 4 bases from V and 4 bases from J; junction bases left unmatched: 9. In DNA form, the CDR3 reads TGTGCCAGCAGCTACCTACGCCGGGACAGAGAGACCCAGTACTTC. The encoded protein is CASSYLRRDRETQYF. Together with reference TRBV7-8 and TRBJ2-5, the CDR3 gives the full variable domain: GAGVSQSPRYKVAKRGQDVALRCDPISGHVSLFWYQQALGQGPEFLTYFQNEAQLDKSGLPSDRFFAERPEGSVSTLKIQRTQQEDSAVYLCASSYLRRDRETQYFGPGTRLLVL.

This clone was seen a single time. The V gene is TRBV19, the J gene TRBJ1-5; TRBD1 matches 9 bases. Germline-derived CDR1 and CDR2 are LNHDA and SQIVND (reference sequence). After removal of 4 bases from V and 0 bases from J, the junction contained 7 bases not matched to a gene. This CDR3 region has 17 residues. The CDR3 spells CASSTPRDRDSNQPQHF. The CDR3 region has the DNA TGTGCCAGTAGTACACCACGGGACAGGGATAGCAATCAGCCCCAGCATTTT. Supplemented by reference TRBV19 and TRBJ1-5, the full variable domain reads DGGITQSPKYLFRKEGQNVTLSCEQNLNHDAMYWYRQDPGQGLRLIYYSQIVNDFQKGDIAEGYSVSREKKESFPLTVTSAQKNPTAFYLCASSTPRDRDSNQPQHFGDGTRLSIL.

The CDR3 sequence is CASRTGMSGTDTQYF. CDR3 nucleotide sequence: TGTGCCAGCAGAACAGGGATGTCGGGCACAGATACGCAGTATTTT. The chain employs TRBV6-5 and TRBJ2-3; perhaps TRBD1 as D (6 bases). The V gene lost 6 bases and the J gene lost 1 base, with 14 bases spanning the gap. The CDR3 covers 15 residues. The germline CDR1 and CDR2 sequences are MNHEY and SVGAGI.

V and J are TRBV5-1 and TRBJ2-7; no clear D gene. The V end was cut by 0 bases, the J end by 0 bases, with 7 bases between. Germline V gene sequence: CDR1 SGHRS, CDR2 YFSETQ. The CDR3 has 14 amino acids. The CDR3 DNA reads as TGCGCCAGCAGCTTGGATCGGAGCTCCTACGAGCAGTACTTC. Amino acid sequence: CASSLDRSSYEQYF.

This clone showed up just a few times. The chain couples TRBV2 to TRBJ2-4; no clear D gene. Trimming left V 7 bases short and J 0 bases short, with 22 bases between. The germline V gene encodes CDR1 SNHLY and CDR2 FYNNEI. The CDR3 is 18 residues long. The CDR3 DNA reads as TGTGCCAGCATCGAAAAGGCGCTAGACCTTTTAGCCAAAAACATTCAGTACTTC. As protein: CASIEKALDLLAKNIQYF. The full variable domain, in which reference TRBV2 and TRBJ2-4 provide the parts outside the CDR3, is EPEVTQTPSHQVTQMGQEVILRCVPISNHLYFYWYRQILGQKVEFLVSFYNNEISEKSEIFDDQFSVERPDGSNFTLKIRSTKLEDSAMYFCASIEKALDLLAKNIQYFGAGTRLSVL.

This clone was observed a handful of times. V gene TRBV12-1 combines with J gene TRBJ2-5; TRBD2 was called by the table and not checked on the DNA. TRBV12-1 counts as a pseudogene. The CDR3 length is 15 residues. The CDR3 DNA reads as TGTGCCAGCAGCTTTGCGCGGCGAGGGTGGGAGACCCAGTACTTC. The encoded protein is CASSFARRGWETQYF.

The chain joins TRBV10-3 to TRBJ1-1, with 10 nucleotides matching TRBD1. The V and J ends lost 10 bases and 4 bases, in that order; junction bases with no gene match: 12. This CDR3 is built from 15 residues. Germline values: CDR1 ENHRY, CDR2 SYGVKD. CDR3 amino acids: CASRVHGQGGTEAFF. CDR3 DNA: TGTGCCAGCAGGGTCCACGGACAGGGGGGCACTGAAGCTTTCTTT.

As regards this clone: The sample holds other DNA sequences that translate to the same CDR3. The chain recombines TRBV7-2 with TRBJ2-6; TRBD1 is a possible D gene (5 bases). The V end lost 1 base, the J end lost 0 bases, and 7 bases lay between the germline ends. CDR1 SGHTA and CDR2 FQGNSA come from the germline V gene. There are 16 residues in the CDR3. CDR3 amino acids: CASSLVRGSGANVLTF. Written as DNA, the CDR3 is TGTGCCAGCAGCTTAGTTAGGGGCTCTGGGGCCAACGTCCTGACTTTC. Full variable domain (missing parts from reference TRBV7-2 and TRBJ2-6): GAGVSQSPSNKVTEKGKDVELRCDPISGHTALYWYRQSLGQGLEFLIYFQGNSAPDKSGLPSDRFSAERTGGSVSTLTIQRTQQEDSAVYLCASSLVRGSGANVLTFGAGSRLTVL.